Below are 9 T cell receptor beta chains sequenced from a single sample in a study of blood T cells in healthy people across ages. Using a J-beta primer mix together with a sample-barcoded 5' primer, a second PCR was run for roughly 7 to 12 cycles. TCRdb reanalysed the 5' RACE reads using MiXCR and keeps one entry per CDR3 protein. The sample carries hundreds of thousands of distinct CDR3 sequences, about 62% recorded once. Sequencing used blood. These receptors originate from a man aged 30 to 45 in good health.

The chain uses TRBV2 and TRBJ2-5, with D possibly TRBD1 on 5 matching bases. CDR3 size: 14 residues. Trimming removed 5 bases at V and 11 bases at J, with 21 bases between. The germline V gene encodes CDR1 SNHLY and CDR2 FYNNEI. For the CDR3, the DNA is TGTGCCAGCAGTATCCGAAGGGGTAACCATGAGCAGTACTTC. This sequence encodes CASSIRRGNHEQYF.

The chain links TRBV27 to TRBJ1-2; D gene uncertain. This CDR3 has 14 residues. Trimming took off 6 bases at V and 8 bases at J, with 19 bases between the two ends. Germline lookup yields CDR1 MNHEY and CDR2 SMNVEV (reference sequence). CDR3 DNA sequence: TGTGCCAGCAGAGTTATCGGGAGTTCTATGGGCTACACCTTC. Amino acids: CASRVIGSSMGYTF.

The chain recombines TRBV10-3 with TRBJ2-4; D possibly matches TRBD1 or TRBD2 (6 bases each). The tail of the sequence fits TRBJ2-7 better, so the J call may be wrong. Germline V lookup: CDR1 ENHRY, CDR2 SYGVKD. The CDR3 runs to 15 residues. CDR3 DNA sequence: TGTGCCATCAGGGCAGGGGAGGCAGGGTTTTACGAGCAGTACTTC. This codes for CAIRAGEAGFYEQYF.

V gene TRBV13 combines with J gene TRBJ1-5; D is uncertain. Trimming pared 3 bases from V and 7 bases from J, leaving 10 bases between. Germline CDR1 is PRHDT and CDR2 is FYEKMQ (reference sequence). The CDR3 spans 13 residues. CDR3 coding DNA: TGTGCCAGCAGCTTCAACCCTGGGCAGCCCCAGCATTTT. Translated: CASSFNPGQPQHF. Together with reference TRBV13 and TRBJ1-5, the CDR3 gives the full variable domain: AAGVIQSPRHLIKEKRETATLKCYPIPRHDTVYWYQQGPGQDPQFLISFYEKMQSDKGSIPDRFSAQQFSDYHSELNMSSLELGDSALYFCASSFNPGQPQHFGDGTRLSIL.

Only a few counts were recorded for this clonotype. The rearrangement joins TRBV21-1 to TRBJ2-4; TRBD2 was called by the table and not checked on the DNA. The closer fit of TRBJ2-7 to the DNA end suggests the J call may be wrong. TRBV21-1 is labeled a pseudogene. The CDR3 sequence is 19 residues long. CDR3 nucleotide sequence: TGTGCCAGCAGCACAAGTGGGACTAGCGGGGGTAACAGACCCTACGAGCAGTACTTC. It codes for CASSTSGTSGGNRPYEQYF.

This clonotype was seen a handful of times. The rearrangement uses TRBV6-2 or TRBV6-3 and TRBJ2-7; TRBD2 matches at 11 bases. Trimming cost V 5 bases and J 0 bases; bases outside gene matches: 3. This CDR3 is built from 15 residues. Per germline, CDR1 MNHEY and CDR2 SVGEGT. In nucleotides, the CDR3 is TGTGCCAGCAGTCGGACTAGCGGGCGCTCCTACGAGCAGTACTTC. It is translated as CASSRTSGRSYEQYF.

This rearrangement joins TRBV4-3 to TRBJ2-4; D gene uncertain. The germline V and J ends were trimmed by 4 bases and 13 bases, with 29 bases remaining between them. In germline, CDR1 is LGHNA, CDR2 YSLEER. This CDR3 is built from 17 residues. CDR3 region: CASSPQPRRSGLDEQYF. The CDR3 region has the DNA TGCGCCAGCAGCCCGCAACCGCGGAGAAGTGGCCTGGATGAGCAGTACTTC.

The CDR3 DNA reads as TGTGCCAGCAGCTTAAACGGGGAATATGGCTACACCTTC. Translating gives CASSLNGEYGYTF. The chain combines TRBV11-2 with TRBJ1-2; no definite D call. V gave up 2 bases and J gave up 5 bases, with 9 bases separating them. The germline gives CDR1 SGHAT, CDR2 FQNNGV. This CDR3 comprises 13 residues.

The rearrangement links TRBV5-1 to TRBJ2-1; a possible D gene is TRBD1 (5 bases). This CDR3 has 15 residues. Germline V CDR1 and CDR2: SGHRS, YFSETQ. The germline V and J ends were trimmed by 4 bases and 4 bases, with 15 bases remaining between them. The CDR3 reads CASSPAGRRYNEQFF. The CDR3 bases are TGCGCCAGCAGCCCCGCAGGGCGGAGATACAATGAGCAGTTCTTC.